Below, 27 T cell receptor beta chains from the same sample are listed, as sequenced in a study of cytomegalovirus exposure and HLA in healthy donors. PCR was performed using 60 Vbeta and 13 Jbeta primers. Produced via immunoSEQ multiplex PCR; TCRdb's table is partial and in-frame only. The top ten hold about 2.6% of the sample, which has about 160,000 clones, approximately 80% seen once. Source material: PBMCs. These receptors were obtained from a woman in her forties in good health and CMV-seropositive.

The chain couples TRBV5-1 to TRBJ2-7; 8 nucleotides align to TRBD1. V lost 0 bases, J lost 2 bases, and 4 bases stayed unmatched. The CDR3 covers 15 residues. Germline V CDR1 and CDR2: SGHRS, YFSETQ. CDR3: CASSLGQGATYEQYF. The CDR3 region has the DNA TGCGCCAGCAGCTTGGGGCAGGGGGCTACCTACGAGCAGTACTTC.

J is TRBJ1-5 and V is TRBV7-2; unclear D gene. Trimming took off 5 bases at V and 3 bases at J, with 11 bases between the two ends. Germline lookup yields CDR1 SGHTA and CDR2 FQGNSA. The CDR3 covers 14 residues. In nucleotides, the CDR3 is TGTGCCAGCAGCCCTACCGGGTCCAATCAGCCCCAGCATTTT. Its protein is CASSPTGSNQPQHF.

V is TRBV2 and J is TRBJ1-4; the match to TRBD1 covers 11 bases. There are 15 residues in the CDR3. The J segment lost 7 bases and the V segment lost 4 bases, leaving 5 bases of the junction unmatched. Per germline, CDR1 SNHLY and CDR2 FYNNEI. The CDR3 loop reads CASSAGQGVVEKLFF. The CDR3 coding sequence is TGTGCCAGCAGTGCGGGACAGGGGGTTGTTGAAAAACTGTTTTTT. The variable domain in full, completed from reference TRBV2 and TRBJ1-4, reads EPEVTQTPSHQVTQMGQEVILRCVPISNHLYFYWYRQILGQKVEFLVSFYNNEISEKSEIFDDQFSVERPDGSNFTLKIRSTKLEDSAMYFCASSAGQGVVEKLFFGSGTQLSVL.

The chain recombines TRBV6-5 with TRBJ2-3; 9 bases are shared with TRBD2. Germline CDR1 MNHEY, CDR2 SVGAGI. The CDR3 totals 14 residues. Trimming at V came to 5 bases and at J to 6 bases, leaving 6 bases not matched to a gene. In DNA form, the CDR3 reads TGTGCCAGCAGTCTAGCGGGAAGAGGGGATACGCAGTATTTT. Protein: CASSLAGRGDTQYF.

The chain recombines TRBV5-8 with TRBJ2-3, with TRBD2 matching over 9 bases. J gave up 1 base and V 4 bases, and 13 bases lay outside the gene matches. This CDR3 region has 18 residues. CDR1 and CDR2 from the germline V gene are SGHTS and YDEGEE. The CDR3 reads CASSRRTSAFAGTDTQYF. The CDR3 nucleotides are TGTGCCAGCAGCCGACGGACTAGCGCCTTCGCTGGCACAGATACGCAGTATTTT.

This chain uses TRBV28 with TRBJ2-5, with TRBD1 as a possible D gene (7 bases). CDR1 and CDR2 (germline): MDHEN, SYDVKM. V gave up 8 bases and J gave up 4 bases, with 17 bases separating them. The CDR3 spans 14 residues. The CDR3 coding sequence is TGTGCCAGCGGAGGAGGGACAGCACGAGAGACCCAGTACTTC. This sequence encodes CASGGGTARETQYF. Full variable domain (outside the CDR3, taken from reference TRBV28 and TRBJ2-5): DVKVTQSSRYLVKRTGEKVFLECVQDMDHENMFWYRQDPGLGLRLIYFSYDVKMKEKGDIPEGYSVSREKKERFSLILESASTNQTSMYLCASGGGTARETQYFGPGTRLLVL.

The chain has TRBV30 and TRBJ1-5; 9 bases agree with TRBD1. Germline assignment: CDR1 GTSNPN and CDR2 SVGIG (reference sequence). The CDR3 totals 13 residues. The CDR3 loop reads CAHSTGGGQPQHF. CDR3 sequence (DNA): TGTGCACACTCTACAGGGGGCGGTCAGCCCCAGCATTTT. The whole variable domain, remainder taken from reference TRBV30 and TRBJ1-5, is SQTIHQWPATLVQPVGSPLSLECTVEGTSNPNLYWYRQAAGRGLQLLFYSVGIGQISSEVPQNLSASRPQDRQFILSSKKLLLSDSGFYLCAHSTGGGQPQHFGDGTRLSIL.

The rearrangement joins TRBV19 to TRBJ1-6; a weak D match, TRBD1 (5 bases). The CDR3 is 13 residues long. The V and J ends lost 9 bases and 10 bases respectively, with 16 bases between them. The V gene's germline CDR1 is LNHDA and CDR2 SQIVND (reference sequence). The CDR3: CASTPGGVSPLHF. In DNA form, the CDR3 reads TGTGCCAGCACCCCCGGGGGGGTATCACCCCTCCACTTT.

The chain joins TRBV10-2 to TRBJ2-7; 8 bases map to TRBD2. Germline lookup yields CDR1 WSHSY and CDR2 SAAADI. The CDR3 has 18 residues. V lost 0 bases and J lost 6; bases outside the gene matches: 16. The CDR3 sequence is CASSESNSRAGATSEQYF. The CDR3 nucleotides are TGCGCCAGCAGTGAGTCGAATAGCCGAGCGGGGGCAACCTCCGAGCAGTACTTC.

The V gene is TRBV5-6, the J gene TRBJ2-1; D unclear. Trimming removed 2 bases at V and 7 bases at J, with 4 bases between. The V gene's germline CDR1 is SGHDT and CDR2 YYEEEE. This CDR3 contains 11 residues. The CDR3 coding sequence is TGTGCCAGCAGCTTACAAAATGAGCAGTTCTTC. Translated, it gives CASSLQNEQFF.

V gene TRBV28 combines with J gene TRBJ1-1, with a weak D call TRBD1 (5 bases). The length of the CDR3 is 12 residues. The V and J ends lost 6 bases and 10 bases respectively, with 15 bases between them. The germline gives CDR1 MDHEN, CDR2 SYDVKM. The CDR3 loop reads CASRPSGLGAFF. The CDR3 region has the DNA TGTGCCAGCAGGCCCTCGGGACTCGGAGCTTTCTTT.

The chain carries TRBV6-5 and TRBJ1-2, with 8 nucleotides matching TRBD1. The CDR3 length is 13 residues. CDR1 is MNHEY and CDR2 is SVGAGI in the germline V gene. V gave up 6 bases and J gave up 4 bases; unmatched junction bases: 4. CDR3 DNA sequence: TGTGCCAGCAGCCTTGACAGGGGCTATGGCTACACCTTC. It yields the protein CASSLDRGYGYTF.

The chain has TRBV30 and TRBJ2-7; TRBD1 matches 8 bases. The CDR3 spans 12 residues. The germline gives CDR1 GTSNPN, CDR2 SVGIG (reference sequence). Germline trimming cut 4 bases from V and 3 bases from J; bases unmatched to any gene: 2. The CDR3 is CAWTTGGYEQYF. For the CDR3, the DNA is TGTGCCTGGACAACAGGGGGCTACGAGCAGTACTTC.

The chain couples TRBV5-1 to TRBJ1-3, with D maybe TRBD1 (6 bases). CDR1 is SGHRS and CDR2 is YFSETQ in the germline V gene. This CDR3 spans 15 amino acids. Between the trimmed V and J ends, which lost 5 bases and 2 bases, there was a span of 14 bases. This CDR3 reads CASRPPGQAGNTIYF. Here the CDR3 DNA reads TGCGCCAGCAGACCCCCGGGACAAGCTGGAAACACCATATATTTT.

The CDR3 DNA reads as TGCGCCAGCAGCTTAGGGGGAGGGAAAGAGGAGACCCAGTACTTC. Encoded protein: CASSLGGGKEETQYF. The V gene is TRBV5-1, the J gene TRBJ2-5; D is possibly TRBD2 (7 bases). CDR1 is SGHRS and CDR2 is YFSETQ in the germline V gene. The CDR3 has 15 amino acids. Trimming pared 2 bases from V and 5 bases from J, leaving 16 bases between. The full variable domain, its missing parts supplied by reference TRBV5-1 and TRBJ2-5, is KAGVTQTPRYLIKTRGQQVTLSCSPISGHRSVSWYQQTPGQGLQFLFEYFSETQRNKGNFPGRFSGRQFSNSRSEMNVSTLELGDSALYLCASSLGGGKEETQYFGPGTRLLVL.

The chain is built from TRBV7-2 and TRBJ2-6; D perhaps matches TRBD1 (6 bases). Between the trimmed V and J ends, which lost 5 bases and 0 bases, there was a span of 8 bases. The germline V gene has CDR1 SGHTA and CDR2 FQGNSA. The CDR3 is made up of 15 amino acids. The CDR3 protein is CASSGQRSGANVLTF. For the CDR3, the DNA is TGTGCCAGCAGCGGACAGCGCTCTGGGGCCAACGTCCTGACTTTC. Full variable domain (outside the CDR3, taken from reference TRBV7-2 and TRBJ2-6): GAGVSQSPSNKVTEKGKDVELRCDPISGHTALYWYRQSLGQGLEFLIYFQGNSAPDKSGLPSDRFSAERTGGSVSTLTIQRTQQEDSAVYLCASSGQRSGANVLTFGAGSRLTVL.

The chain joins TRBV18 to TRBJ2-1; TRBD2 matches at 10 bases. CDR1 KGHSH and CDR2 LQKENI come from the germline V gene. The CDR3 runs 17 residues. With V trimmed by 4 bases and J by 5 bases, 11 bases remained unmatched. The CDR3 is CASSRREELAGNNEQFF. In nucleotides, the CDR3 is TGTGCCAGCTCACGACGGGAGGAACTAGCGGGAAACAATGAGCAGTTCTTC.

CDR3 loop: CAISDGGVNGYTF. CDR3 nucleotides: TGTGCCATCAGTGATGGGGGGGTCAATGGCTACACCTTC. V is TRBV10-3 and J is TRBJ1-2, with D perhaps TRBD1 (5 bases). Germline V gives CDR1 ENHRY, CDR2 SYGVKD. Deletions cut 3 bases from V and 6 bases from J, with 11 bases between. This CDR3 has 13 residues.

The DNA for the CDR3 is TGTGCCAGCAGACAGGACAGGGGAGATCAGCCCCAGCATTTT. Translating it yields CASRQDRGDQPQHF. The chain uses TRBV2 and TRBJ1-5; TRBD1 matches 9 bases. With 6 bases clipped from V and 5 bases from J, the junction kept 5 bases outside the gene matches. CDR3 size: 14 residues. CDR1 and CDR2 (germline): SNHLY, FYNNEI.

The chain combines TRBV19 with TRBJ1-4, with D hard to call. Per germline, CDR1 LNHDA and CDR2 SQIVND (reference sequence). There are 14 residues in the CDR3. V lost 1 base and J 7 bases, leaving 10 bases between the germline ends. CDR3 residues: CASSIAGSSEKLFF. In nucleotides, the CDR3 is TGTGCCAGTAGTATAGCGGGGTCATCTGAAAAACTGTTTTTT.

The chain joins TRBV9 to TRBJ2-1; the D is unclear. CDR1 is SGDLS and CDR2 is YYNGEE in the germline V gene. The CDR3 loop spans 13 amino acids. V gave up 4 bases and J gave up 15 bases, with 20 bases separating them. The CDR3 sequence: CASSPPSSVKRFF. CDR3 sequence (DNA): TGTGCCAGCAGCCCCCCGTCGTCTGTTAAGCGGTTCTTC.

The chain links TRBV7-2 to TRBJ1-2, with TRBD1 matching 9 bases. Germline V gene lookup returns CDR1 SGHTA and CDR2 FQGNSA. The J segment lost 4 bases and the V segment lost 3 bases, leaving 3 bases of the junction unmatched. The CDR3 consists of 14 residues. The CDR3 reads CASSFLTGGYGYTF. The CDR3 DNA reads as TGTGCCAGCAGCTTCTTGACAGGGGGCTATGGCTACACCTTC.

The chain uses TRBV5-4 and TRBJ2-5, with TRBD2 matching 8 bases. The J call may be in error: the DNA end matches TRBJ2-7 better. This CDR3 contains 15 residues. Germline V gives CDR1 SGHNT, CDR2 YYREEE (reference sequence). CDR3: CASSLATGGTYEQYF. CDR3 bases: TGTGCCAGCAGCTTGGCAACGGGGGGGACCTACGAGCAGTACTTC.

This clone was seen more than once but under ten times. V gene TRBV5-6 combines with J gene TRBJ1-1; tentative D call: TRBD1 (6 bases). The CDR3 extends over 16 amino acids. Trimming removed 2 bases from V and 0 bases from J, with 14 bases in between. Germline lookup yields CDR1 SGHDT and CDR2 YYEEEE. CDR3 coding DNA: TGTGCCAGCAGCTTAGGACAGAGAATTATGAACACTGAAGCTTTCTTT. Protein sequence: CASSLGQRIMNTEAFF.

This rearrangement joins TRBV7-9 to TRBJ2-7; 14 nucleotides match TRBD2. CDR1 SEHNR and CDR2 FQNEAQ come from the germline V gene (reference sequence). V lost 6 bases to trimming and J lost 11 bases; unmatched junction nucleotides: 9. This CDR3 spans 14 amino acids. The CDR3 DNA reads as TGTGCCAGCAGTTCGCGGACTAGCGGGGGGACCGAGTACTTC. It is translated as CASSSRTSGGTEYF.

This clone was recorded a few times. The chain links TRBV4-1 to TRBJ1-1; D is undetermined. CDR1 is MGHRA and CDR2 is YSYEKL in the germline V gene. CDR3 length: 13 residues. Trimming took off 1 base at V and 5 bases at J, with 8 bases between the two ends. CDR3 bases: TGCGCCAGCAGCCAAGTAGAGGGAACTGAAGCTTTCTTT. Translation: CASSQVEGTEAFF.

In its sample, this clone was seen once. This sequence joins TRBV6-5 and TRBJ2-7; 8 bases are a match to TRBD1. The CDR3 runs 15 residues. Germline CDR1 reads MNHEY; CDR2 reads SVGAGI. V was pared by 2 bases and J by 1 base, with 4 bases of the junction left unmatched. In DNA form, the CDR3 reads TGTGCCAGCAGTTACCAGGGGACAGGATCCTACGAGCAGTACTTC. The encoded protein is CASSYQGTGSYEQYF.